Shown below are 15 T cell receptor beta chains from a single sample sequenced in a study of blood T cell repertoires in COVID-19. Some clones are missing from TCRdb's copy, which holds only in-frame ones; the method was immunoSEQ multiplex PCR. Of some 69,000 clones in the sample, about 92% were seen once. What was sequenced was peripheral blood. These receptors were taken from a man in his 60s with acute or convalescent COVID-19.

The chain carries TRBV7-9 and TRBJ1-2; D perhaps matches TRBD1 (5 bases). The V end was cut by 1 base, the J end by 1 base, with 10 bases between. Germline V gives CDR1 SEHNR, CDR2 FQNEAQ (reference sequence). There are 15 residues in the CDR3. CDR3 region: CASSLERGLNYGYTF. The CDR3 nucleotides read TGTGCCAGCAGCTTAGAACGGGGACTTAACTATGGCTACACCTTC. The full variable domain, its missing parts supplied by reference TRBV7-9 and TRBJ1-2, is DTGVSQNPRHKITKRGQNVTFRCDPISEHNRLYWYRQTLGQGPEFLTYFQNEAQLEKSRLLSDRFSAERPKGSFSTLEIQRTEQGDSAMYLCASSLERGLNYGYTFGSGTRLTVV.

The rearrangement uses TRBV5-4 and TRBJ2-5, with a tentative D call TRBD1 (6 bases). The CDR3 consists of 17 residues. V lost 4 bases and J 5 bases, leaving 24 bases between the germline ends. Germline CDR1 is SGHNT and CDR2 is YYREEE (reference sequence). In DNA form, the CDR3 reads TGTGCCAGCAGCATCTCACCACAGGGTAGAAGGGTGGAGACCCAGTACTTC. It specifies CASSISPQGRRVETQYF.

J is TRBJ2-5 and V is TRBV10-3; D is unresolved. V was cut by 3 bases and J by 1 base, with 9 bases left in between. Germline V gene data show CDR1 as ENHRY and CDR2 as SYGVKD. The CDR3 runs to 14 residues. Here the CDR3 reads CAISDPGTQETQYF. Here the CDR3 DNA reads TGTGCCATCAGTGATCCCGGTACCCAAGAGACCCAGTACTTC.

The chain uses TRBV5-1 and TRBJ2-3; 11 positions match TRBD2. Germline lookup yields CDR1 SGHRS and CDR2 YFSETQ. This CDR3 comprises 17 residues. V shed 0 bases and J 3 bases; nucleotides not matched to a gene: 6. CDR3 in amino acids: CASSLESSGGPTDTQYF. CDR3 bases: TGCGCCAGCAGCTTGGAGTCTAGCGGGGGGCCGACAGATACGCAGTATTTT.

This clone was counted only a few times. The chain combines TRBV19 with TRBJ1-1; D possibly corresponds to TRBD1 (6 bases). The V gene lost 4 bases and the J gene lost 0 bases, with 12 bases spanning the gap. The CDR3 spans 15 residues. The germline V gene has CDR1 LNHDA and CDR2 SQIVND (reference sequence). CDR3 region: CASSRGGNLNTEAFF. The DNA of the CDR3 is TGTGCCAGTAGTAGGGGGGGCAACTTGAACACTGAAGCTTTCTTT.

The chain has TRBV27 and TRBJ1-1; the D gene is possibly TRBD1 (6 bases). In germline, CDR1 is MNHEY, CDR2 SMNVEV (reference sequence). V dropped 5 bases and J dropped 1 base, with 11 bases sitting between them. This CDR3 region has 14 residues. CDR3 residues: CASSHRVGNTEAFF. DNA of the CDR3: TGTGCCAGCAGTCACAGGGTTGGGAACACTGAAGCTTTCTTT.

The chain carries TRBV18 and TRBJ2-2; TRBD1 matches at 8 bases. V shed 3 bases, J shed 1 base, and the junction held 1 base outside the gene matches. The germline V gene has CDR1 KGHSH and CDR2 LQKENI. The CDR3 contains 15 residues. The chain's CDR3 is CASSPGQGNTGELFF. The DNA for the CDR3 is TGTGCCAGCTCACCCGGACAGGGGAACACCGGGGAGCTGTTTTTT.

This chain joins TRBV5-6 and TRBJ1-2; TRBD1 matches 8 bases. The V segment lost 4 bases and the J segment 1 base; nucleotides outside the gene matches: 6. The CDR3 consists of 15 residues. Germline-derived CDR1 and CDR2 are SGHDT and YYEEEE. The chain's CDR3 is CASSIRTGHNYGYTF. As DNA, the CDR3 is TGTGCCAGCAGCATACGGACAGGGCATAACTATGGCTACACCTTC.

The sample holds one count of this clone. The V and J genes are TRBV9 and TRBJ2-7; the D gene is possibly TRBD2 (6 bases). The germline V gene has CDR1 SGDLS and CDR2 YYNGEE. Trimming removed 0 bases from V and 2 bases from J, with 12 bases in between. The CDR3 sequence is 15 residues long. CDR3 DNA sequence: TGTGCCAGCAGCGTAGGGTCCCTAGCGACCTACGAGCAGTACTTC. It encodes CASSVGSLATYEQYF.

The CDR3 DNA reads TGTGCCAGCAGCGTCAGCGGCGGGGGACAGGCGAGAGACGGCTACACCTTC. This sequence encodes CASSVSGGGQARDGYTF. The chain employs TRBV7-3 and TRBJ1-2; the match to TRBD1 covers 8 bases. V lost 5 bases, J lost 8 bases, and 19 bases stayed unmatched. Germline values: CDR1 SGHTA, CDR2 FQGTGA. CDR3 length equals 17 residues.

The V call is TRBV9, the J call TRBJ1-2, with 10 positions matching TRBD1. The CDR3 has 15 amino acids. V was clipped by 3 bases and J by 4 bases; unmatched bases: 6. Germline V gene sequence: CDR1 SGDLS, CDR2 YYNGEE. The CDR3 coding sequence is TGTGCCAGCAGCGGGGACAGGGGCCCGATCTATGGCTACACCTTC. Amino acids: CASSGDRGPIYGYTF.

The V and J genes are TRBV5-5 and TRBJ1-1; 10 bases align to TRBD1. Trimming removed 3 bases from V and 5 bases from J; junction bases left unmatched: 7. The CDR3 sequence is 15 residues long. CDR1 SGHKS and CDR2 YYEKEE come from the germline V gene (reference sequence). In nucleotides, the CDR3 is TGTGCCAGCAGCTCTACTGGACAGGGGGGGACTGAAGCTTTCTTT. Protein product: CASSSTGQGGTEAFF.

V and J are TRBV6-5 and TRBJ1-6; D is unclear. V was shortened by 2 bases and J by 0 bases, with 8 bases between the two germline ends. CDR1 is MNHEY and CDR2 is SVGAGI in the germline V gene. The CDR3 has 16 residues. CDR3 amino acids: CASSYDGSSYNSPLHF. In DNA form, the CDR3 reads TGTGCCAGCAGTTACGACGGGAGCTCCTATAATTCACCCCTCCACTTT.

The rearrangement uses TRBV7-9 and TRBJ1-4; no firm D call. Germline CDR1 is SEHNR and CDR2 is FQNEAQ (reference sequence). Trimming cost V 5 bases and J 8 bases, with 12 bases left between them. This CDR3 comprises 13 residues. The CDR3 region is CASSGRRAEKLFF. As DNA, the CDR3 is TGTGCCAGCAGCGGACGGAGGGCGGAAAAACTGTTTTTT.

The chain joins TRBV19 to TRBJ2-3; tentatively, D is TRBD1 (6 bases). V lost 3 bases and J 4 bases, leaving 11 bases between the germline ends. Germline V gene lookup returns CDR1 LNHDA and CDR2 SQIVND (reference sequence). CDR3 length: 14 residues. CDR3 region: CASSIAGASDTQYF. The CDR3 coding sequence is TGTGCCAGTAGTATTGCAGGGGCCTCAGATACGCAGTATTTT.